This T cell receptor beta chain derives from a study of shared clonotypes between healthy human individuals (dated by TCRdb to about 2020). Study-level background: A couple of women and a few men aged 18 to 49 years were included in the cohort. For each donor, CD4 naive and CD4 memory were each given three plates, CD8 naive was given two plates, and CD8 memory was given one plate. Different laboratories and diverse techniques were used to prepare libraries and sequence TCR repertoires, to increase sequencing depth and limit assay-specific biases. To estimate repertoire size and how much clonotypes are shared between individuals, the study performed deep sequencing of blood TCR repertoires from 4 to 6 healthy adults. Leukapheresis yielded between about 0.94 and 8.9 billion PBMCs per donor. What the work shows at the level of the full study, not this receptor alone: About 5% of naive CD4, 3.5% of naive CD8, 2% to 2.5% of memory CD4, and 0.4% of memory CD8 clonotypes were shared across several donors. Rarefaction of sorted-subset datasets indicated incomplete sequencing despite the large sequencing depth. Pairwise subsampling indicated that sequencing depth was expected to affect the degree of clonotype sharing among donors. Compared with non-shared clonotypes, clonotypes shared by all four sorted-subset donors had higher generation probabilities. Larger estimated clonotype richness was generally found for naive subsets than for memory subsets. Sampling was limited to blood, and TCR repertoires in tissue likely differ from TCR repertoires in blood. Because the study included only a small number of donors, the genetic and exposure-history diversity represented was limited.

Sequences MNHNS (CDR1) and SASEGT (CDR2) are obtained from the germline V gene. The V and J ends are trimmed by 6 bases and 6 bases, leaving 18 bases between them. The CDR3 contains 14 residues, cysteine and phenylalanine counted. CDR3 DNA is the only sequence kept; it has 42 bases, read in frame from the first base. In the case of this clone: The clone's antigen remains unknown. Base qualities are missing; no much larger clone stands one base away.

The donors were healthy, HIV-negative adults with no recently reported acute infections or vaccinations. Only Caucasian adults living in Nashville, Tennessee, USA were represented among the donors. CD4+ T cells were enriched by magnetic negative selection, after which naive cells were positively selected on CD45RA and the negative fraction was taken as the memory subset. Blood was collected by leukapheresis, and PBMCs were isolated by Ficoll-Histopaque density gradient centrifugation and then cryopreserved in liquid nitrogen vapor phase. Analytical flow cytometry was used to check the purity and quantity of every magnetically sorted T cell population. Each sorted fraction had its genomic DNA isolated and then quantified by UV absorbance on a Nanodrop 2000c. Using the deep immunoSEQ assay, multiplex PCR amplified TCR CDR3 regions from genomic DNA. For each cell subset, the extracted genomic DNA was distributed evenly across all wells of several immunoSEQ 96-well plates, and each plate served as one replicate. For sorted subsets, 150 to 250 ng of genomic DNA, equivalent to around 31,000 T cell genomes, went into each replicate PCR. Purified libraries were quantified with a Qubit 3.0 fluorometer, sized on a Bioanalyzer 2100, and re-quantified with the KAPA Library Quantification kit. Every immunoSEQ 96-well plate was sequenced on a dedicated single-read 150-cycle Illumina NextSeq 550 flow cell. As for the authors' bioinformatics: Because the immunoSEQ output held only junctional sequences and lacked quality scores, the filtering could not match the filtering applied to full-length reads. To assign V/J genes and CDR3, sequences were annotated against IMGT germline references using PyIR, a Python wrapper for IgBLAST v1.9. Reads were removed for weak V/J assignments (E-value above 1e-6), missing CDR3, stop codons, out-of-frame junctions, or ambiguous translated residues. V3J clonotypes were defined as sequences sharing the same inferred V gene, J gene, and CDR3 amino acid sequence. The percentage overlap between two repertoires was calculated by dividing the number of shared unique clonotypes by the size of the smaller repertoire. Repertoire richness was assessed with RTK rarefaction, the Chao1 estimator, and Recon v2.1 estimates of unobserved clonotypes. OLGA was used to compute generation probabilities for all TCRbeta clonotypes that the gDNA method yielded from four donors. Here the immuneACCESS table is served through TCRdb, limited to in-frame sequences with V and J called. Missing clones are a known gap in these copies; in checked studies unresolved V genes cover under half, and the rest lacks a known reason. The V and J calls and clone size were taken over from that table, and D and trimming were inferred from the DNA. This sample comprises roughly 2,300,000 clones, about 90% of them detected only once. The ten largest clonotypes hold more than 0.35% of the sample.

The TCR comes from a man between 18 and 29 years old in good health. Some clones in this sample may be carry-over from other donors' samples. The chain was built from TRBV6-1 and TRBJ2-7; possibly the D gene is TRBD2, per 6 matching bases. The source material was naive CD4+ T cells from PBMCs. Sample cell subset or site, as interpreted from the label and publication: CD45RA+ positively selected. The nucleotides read TGTGCCAGCAGCTCCCCCGCTACTAGCAGCGAGCAGTACTTC. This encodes CASSSPATSSEQYF.